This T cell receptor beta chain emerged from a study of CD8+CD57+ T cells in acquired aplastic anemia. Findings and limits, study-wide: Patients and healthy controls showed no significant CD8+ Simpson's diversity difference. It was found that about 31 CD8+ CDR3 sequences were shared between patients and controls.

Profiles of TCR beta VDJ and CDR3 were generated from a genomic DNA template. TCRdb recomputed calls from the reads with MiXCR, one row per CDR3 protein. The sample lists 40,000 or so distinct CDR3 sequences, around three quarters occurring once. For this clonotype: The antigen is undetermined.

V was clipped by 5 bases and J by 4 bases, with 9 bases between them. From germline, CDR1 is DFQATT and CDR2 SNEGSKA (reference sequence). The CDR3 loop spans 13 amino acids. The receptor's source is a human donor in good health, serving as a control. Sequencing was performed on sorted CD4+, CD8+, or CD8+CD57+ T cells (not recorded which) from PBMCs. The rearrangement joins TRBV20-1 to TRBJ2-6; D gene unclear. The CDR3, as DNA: TGCAGTGCTCAAGATCGGGGGGCCAACGTCCTGACTTTC. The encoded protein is CSAQDRGANVLTF.